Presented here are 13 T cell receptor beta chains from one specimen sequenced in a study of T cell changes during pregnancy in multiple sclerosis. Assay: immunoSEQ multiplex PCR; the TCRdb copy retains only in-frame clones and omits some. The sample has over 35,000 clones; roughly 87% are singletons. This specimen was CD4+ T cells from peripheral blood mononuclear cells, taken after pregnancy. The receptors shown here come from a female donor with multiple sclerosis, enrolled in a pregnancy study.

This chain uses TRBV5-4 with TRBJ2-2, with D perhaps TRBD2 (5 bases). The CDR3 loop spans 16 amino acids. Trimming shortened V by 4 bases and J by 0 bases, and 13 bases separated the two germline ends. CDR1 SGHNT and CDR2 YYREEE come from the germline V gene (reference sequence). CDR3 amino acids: CASSPGVGANTGELFF. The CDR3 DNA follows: TGTGCCAGCAGCCCCGGGGTAGGCGCGAACACCGGGGAGCTGTTTTTT.

The CDR3: CASSLSRQGLLSTDTQYF. The CDR3 bases are TGTGCCAGCAGCTTATCCCGACAGGGCTTATTATCCACAGATACGCAGTATTTT. The J gene is TRBJ2-3, the V gene TRBV7-9, with 7 bases matching TRBD1. The junction had 13 bases not matched to a gene; V was cut back by 2 bases and J by 2 bases. This CDR3 is 18 amino acids long. Germline V gene sequence: CDR1 SEHNR, CDR2 FQNEAQ (reference sequence).

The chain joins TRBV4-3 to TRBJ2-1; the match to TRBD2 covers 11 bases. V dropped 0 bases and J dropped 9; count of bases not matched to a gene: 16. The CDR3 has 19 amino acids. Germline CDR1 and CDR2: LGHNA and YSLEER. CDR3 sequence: CASSQELGRVAGGHSEQFF. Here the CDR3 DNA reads TGCGCCAGCAGCCAAGAGTTGGGTAGGGTAGCGGGGGGGCACAGTGAGCAGTTCTTC.

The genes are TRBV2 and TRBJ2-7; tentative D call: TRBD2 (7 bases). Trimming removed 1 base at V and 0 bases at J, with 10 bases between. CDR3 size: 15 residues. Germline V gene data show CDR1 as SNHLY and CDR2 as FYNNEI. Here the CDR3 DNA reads TGTGCCAGCAGTGAAGAGGGGGGGAGCTCCTACGAGCAGTACTTC. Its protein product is CASSEEGGSSYEQYF.

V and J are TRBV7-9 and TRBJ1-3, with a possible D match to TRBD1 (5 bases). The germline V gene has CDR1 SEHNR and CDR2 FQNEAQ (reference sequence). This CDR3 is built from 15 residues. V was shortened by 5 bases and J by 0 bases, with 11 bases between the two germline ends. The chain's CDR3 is CASSHRQYSGNTIYF. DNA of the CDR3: TGTGCCAGCAGCCACCGACAGTACTCTGGAAACACCATATATTTT.

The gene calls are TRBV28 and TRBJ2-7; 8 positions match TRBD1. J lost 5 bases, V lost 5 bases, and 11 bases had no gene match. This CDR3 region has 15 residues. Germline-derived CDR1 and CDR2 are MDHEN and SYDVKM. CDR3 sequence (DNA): TGTGCCAGCAGTGTTAGACAGGGGTTAGAGAACGAGCAGTACTTC. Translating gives CASSVRQGLENEQYF.

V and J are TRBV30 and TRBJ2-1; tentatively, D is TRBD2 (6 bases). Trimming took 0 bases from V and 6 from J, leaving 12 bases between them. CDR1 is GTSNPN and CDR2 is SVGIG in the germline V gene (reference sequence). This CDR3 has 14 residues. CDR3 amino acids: CAWSVNLATNEQFF. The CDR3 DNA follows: TGTGCCTGGAGTGTAAATCTAGCGACCAATGAGCAGTTCTTC.

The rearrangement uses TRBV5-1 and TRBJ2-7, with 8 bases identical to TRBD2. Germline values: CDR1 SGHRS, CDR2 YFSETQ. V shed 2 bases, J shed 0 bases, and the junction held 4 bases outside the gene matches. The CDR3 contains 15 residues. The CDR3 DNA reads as TGCGCCAGCAGCTTTACGGGACTAGTCTCCTACGAGCAGTACTTC. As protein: CASSFTGLVSYEQYF.

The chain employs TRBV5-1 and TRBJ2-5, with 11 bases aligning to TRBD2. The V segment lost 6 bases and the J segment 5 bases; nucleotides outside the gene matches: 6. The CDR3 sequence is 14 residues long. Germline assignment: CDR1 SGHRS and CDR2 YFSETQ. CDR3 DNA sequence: TGCGCCAGCAAGGAAGTAGCGGGGGGGGAGACCCAGTACTTC. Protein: CASKEVAGGETQYF.

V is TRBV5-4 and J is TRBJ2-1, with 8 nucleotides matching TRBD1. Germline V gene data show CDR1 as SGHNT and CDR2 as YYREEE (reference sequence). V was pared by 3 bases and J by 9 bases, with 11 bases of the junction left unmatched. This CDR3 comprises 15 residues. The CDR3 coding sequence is TGTGCCAGCAGCTCACCGGACAGGGTAGACACTGAGCAGTTCTTC. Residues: CASSSPDRVDTEQFF.

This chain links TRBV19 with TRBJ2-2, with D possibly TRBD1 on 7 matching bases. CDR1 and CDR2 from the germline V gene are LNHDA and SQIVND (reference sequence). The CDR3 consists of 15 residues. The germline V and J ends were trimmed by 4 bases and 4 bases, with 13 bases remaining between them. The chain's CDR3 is CASSRSRGVTGELFF. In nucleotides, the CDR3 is TGTGCCAGTAGTAGAAGCAGGGGGGTCACCGGGGAGCTGTTTTTT.

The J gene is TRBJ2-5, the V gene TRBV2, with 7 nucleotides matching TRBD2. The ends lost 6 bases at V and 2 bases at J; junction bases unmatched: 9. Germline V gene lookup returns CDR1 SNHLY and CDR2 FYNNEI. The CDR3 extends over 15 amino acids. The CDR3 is CASSPSGTTQETQYF. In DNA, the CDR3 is TGTGCCAGCAGCCCCTCCGGGACTACTCAAGAGACCCAGTACTTC.

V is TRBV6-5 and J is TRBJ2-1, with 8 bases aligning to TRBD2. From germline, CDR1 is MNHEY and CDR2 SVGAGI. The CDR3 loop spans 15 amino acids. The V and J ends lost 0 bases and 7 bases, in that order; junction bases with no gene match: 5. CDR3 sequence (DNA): TGTGCCAGCAGTTACTCGACGGGGGGGTGGAATGAGCAGTTCTTC. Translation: CASSYSTGGWNEQFF.